These 20 T cell receptor beta chains share one sample of origin, sequenced in a study of blood T cell repertoires in COVID-19. Measured with immunoSEQ multiplex PCR; TCRdb has only the in-frame clones, and not every one. The sample comprises approximately 210,000 clones, approximately 81% of which are singletons, and around 20% rests with the top ten. Source material: peripheral blood. The source of these receptors is a human donor in a cohort sampled during active COVID-19.

This clone was counted once. The J gene is TRBJ1-6, the V gene TRBV5-1; 7 nucleotides agree with TRBD1. The CDR3 contains 15 residues. The trim removed 4 bases at V and 9 bases at J, leaving 10 bases unmatched. CDR1 SGHRS and CDR2 YFSETQ come from the germline V gene. CDR3 bases: TGCGCCAGCAGCCCAAGGACAGGCTTGGGTTCACCCCTCCACTTT. The encoded protein is CASSPRTGLGSPLHF.

In this sample, this clone turned up a few times. The chain combines TRBV5-1 with TRBJ2-7, with TRBD2 identical over 7 bases. V lost 0 bases, J lost 4 bases, and 7 bases stayed unmatched. CDR1 is SGHRS and CDR2 is YFSETQ in the germline V gene. The CDR3 sequence is 15 residues long. CDR3 in amino acids: CASSLGASGRYEQYV. The CDR3 DNA reads TGCGCCAGCAGCTTGGGGGCTAGCGGCAGATACGAGCAGTACGTC.

The chain combines TRBV6-5 with TRBJ1-1; D might be TRBD1 (6 bases). CDR3 length equals 16 residues. The V gene lost 0 bases and the J gene lost 1 base, with 12 bases spanning the gap. CDR1 is MNHEY and CDR2 is SVGAGI in the germline V gene. CDR3 amino acids: CASSYSQTGRNTEAFF. CDR3 in DNA: TGTGCCAGCAGTTACTCGCAAACAGGGAGGAACACTGAAGCTTTCTTT.

The V call is TRBV7-2, the J call TRBJ2-7; D gene unclear. Germline V lookup: CDR1 SGHTA, CDR2 FQGNSA. The CDR3 loop spans 13 amino acids. Deletions cut 3 bases from V and 3 bases from J, with 9 bases between. The CDR3 here is CASSLYNFYEQYF. The CDR3 DNA follows: TGTGCCAGCAGCTTGTACAATTTCTACGAGCAGTACTTC.

Points on this clone: The junction departs from the called germline gene at one end, perhaps through a read error. This chain uses TRBV28 with TRBJ1-1; D gene uncertain. The germline CDR1 and CDR2 sequences are MDHEN and SYDVKM. This CDR3 has 15 amino acids. The DNA of the CDR3 is TGTGCCAGCAGTTCGGTCGGGATACCTGGCCACGCGTTTCCCTTT. Its protein is CASSSVGIPGHAFPF.

The chain combines TRBV12-3 or TRBV12-4 with TRBJ2-1, with D possibly matching TRBD2 (7 bases). V gave up 6 bases and J gave up 9 bases, with 12 bases separating them. The CDR3 has 12 amino acids. CDR3 DNA: TGTGCCAGCAGATGGGGGGGCTCTGAGCAGTTCTTC. It specifies CASRWGGSEQFF.

This clone was detected once. The chain is built from TRBV2 and TRBJ2-3, with a weak D call TRBD2 (6 bases). V lost 8 bases and J 2 bases, leaving 11 bases between the germline ends. The CDR3 length is 13 residues. CDR1 is SNHLY, CDR2 FYNNEI, per germline. CDR3 protein: CASGSGNTDTQYF. DNA for the CDR3: TGTGCCAGCGGTAGCGGAAACACAGATACGCAGTATTTT.

The J gene is TRBJ2-7, the V gene TRBV5-4; TRBD1 aligns across 7 bases. CDR1 and CDR2 (germline): SGHNT, YYREEE (reference sequence). The CDR3 sequence is 14 residues long. Losses at the gene ends were 0 bases for V and 2 bases for J; bases not matched to a gene: 2. The CDR3 region has the DNA TGTGCCAGCAGCTTGGTAGGGGGCACCTACGAGCAGTACTTC. Protein: CASSLVGGTYEQYF.

This clone was observed a single time. This chain joins TRBV5-1 and TRBJ1-1; a weak D match, TRBD1 (6 bases). V was trimmed by 4 bases and J by 5 bases, leaving 15 bases between them. Per germline, CDR1 SGHRS and CDR2 YFSETQ. This CDR3 comprises 14 residues. In DNA, the CDR3 is TGCGCCAGCAGCGGGACCGAAACAGGGACTGAAGCTTTCTTT. It codes for CASSGTETGTEAFF.

The chain uses TRBV12-3 or TRBV12-4 and TRBJ2-3, with a tentative D call TRBD1 (6 bases). V was trimmed by 6 bases and J by 3 bases, leaving 10 bases between them. The CDR3 loop spans 13 amino acids. The CDR3, as DNA: TGTGCCAGCAGAGGAACAGGGACAGATACGCAGTATTTT. Amino acids: CASRGTGTDTQYF.

The gene calls are TRBV21-1 and TRBJ2-7; the DNA was not compared with TRBD1, the D call given in the table. TRBV21-1 is a recognized pseudogene. The CDR3 is 16 amino acids. The CDR3 coding sequence is TGTGCCAGCAGCCCCTGTTTAGAGGGACAGGCCTACGAGCAGTACTTC. It codes for CASSPCLEGQAYEQYF.

The chain carries TRBV27 and TRBJ2-3; D possibly corresponds to TRBD1 (5 bases). The V end lost 2 bases, the J end lost 2 bases, and 8 bases lay between the germline ends. From germline, CDR1 is MNHEY and CDR2 SMNVEV (reference sequence). The CDR3 loop spans 14 amino acids. The CDR3 bases are TGTGCCAGCAGTTTACAGGGTTACACAGATACGCAGTATTTT. Translating gives CASSLQGYTDTQYF.

This clone showed up just once. This chain joins TRBV7-8 and TRBJ2-7, with a weak D call TRBD2 (6 bases). CDR1 SGHVS and CDR2 FQNEAQ come from the germline V gene. V dropped 5 bases and J dropped 0 bases, with 11 bases sitting between them. The CDR3 is 14 residues long. The CDR3 region is CASSSGWNSYEQYF. CDR3 DNA sequence: TGTGCCAGCAGCAGCGGGTGGAACTCCTACGAGCAGTACTTC.

The chain is built from TRBV14 and TRBJ2-2, with a tentative D call TRBD2 (7 bases). V was shortened by 5 bases and J by 0 bases, with 13 bases between the two germline ends. Germline V gene lookup returns CDR1 SGHDN and CDR2 FVKESK. The CDR3 spans 16 residues. The CDR3 DNA reads TGTGCCAGCAGCTCATGGGGGGGCCCGAACACCGGGGAGCTGTTTTTT. It encodes CASSSWGGPNTGELFF.

This chain links TRBV7-3 with TRBJ2-2; 8 positions match TRBD1. Looked up from germline, CDR1 is SGHTA and CDR2 is FQGTGA. Germline trimming cut 3 bases from V and 2 bases from J; bases unmatched to any gene: 5. This CDR3 region has 16 residues. CDR3 sequence reads: CASSFTGGYNTGELFF. CDR3 DNA: TGTGCCAGCAGCTTTACAGGGGGTTATAACACCGGGGAGCTGTTTTTT.

The chain uses TRBV6-1 and TRBJ1-2, with D possibly matching TRBD1 (6 bases). Germline CDR1 is MNHNS and CDR2 is SASEGT. This CDR3 comprises 15 residues. Trimming left V 1 base short and J 5 bases short, with 14 bases between. CDR3 sequence: CASSEGVGAKYGYTF. CDR3 in DNA: TGTGCCAGCAGTGAAGGGGTGGGGGCAAAATATGGCTACACCTTC.

The gene calls are TRBV15 and TRBJ2-3; D might be TRBD2 (5 bases). With 1 base removed from V and 3 bases from J, the gap between germline ends came to 11 bases. Germline CDR1 LNHNV, CDR2 YYDKDF (reference sequence). This CDR3 comprises 15 residues. The CDR3 DNA is TGTGCCACCAGCAGAGCTAGTAGAGGGACAGATACGCAGTATTTT. Amino acid sequence: CATSRASRGTDTQYF.

The genes are TRBV18 and TRBJ1-5; TRBD1 matches at 7 bases. The CDR3 is 14 amino acids. J was trimmed by 9 bases and V by 6 bases; bases with no gene match: 11. Germline-derived CDR1 and CDR2 are KGHSH and LQKENI. The CDR3 DNA sequence: TGTGCCAGCTCGCCTGGGACAGAAGGGCTGCCCCAGCATTTT. Amino acid sequence: CASSPGTEGLPQHF.

V and J are TRBV4-2 and TRBJ1-2; possible D gene TRBD1, 6 bases. V gave up 6 bases and J gave up 4 bases, with 18 bases separating them. CDR3 length equals 15 residues. Germline CDR1 is LGHNA and CDR2 is YNFKEQ. CDR3 bases: TGTGCCAGCAGTCCTTCATCGACAGGACCCTATGGCTACACCTTC. Its protein is CASSPSSTGPYGYTF.

This clone appeared once. The chain employs TRBV3-1 (or the pseudogene TRBV3-2) and TRBJ2-1; D perhaps matches TRBD2 (7 bases). This CDR3 region has 15 residues. CDR1 is LGHDT, CDR2 YNNKEL, per germline (reference sequence). V dropped 3 bases and J dropped 3 bases, with 12 bases sitting between them. This chain's CDR3 is CASSQMRGGYNEQFF. The CDR3, as DNA: TGTGCCAGCAGCCAGATGAGGGGGGGCTACAATGAGCAGTTCTTC.